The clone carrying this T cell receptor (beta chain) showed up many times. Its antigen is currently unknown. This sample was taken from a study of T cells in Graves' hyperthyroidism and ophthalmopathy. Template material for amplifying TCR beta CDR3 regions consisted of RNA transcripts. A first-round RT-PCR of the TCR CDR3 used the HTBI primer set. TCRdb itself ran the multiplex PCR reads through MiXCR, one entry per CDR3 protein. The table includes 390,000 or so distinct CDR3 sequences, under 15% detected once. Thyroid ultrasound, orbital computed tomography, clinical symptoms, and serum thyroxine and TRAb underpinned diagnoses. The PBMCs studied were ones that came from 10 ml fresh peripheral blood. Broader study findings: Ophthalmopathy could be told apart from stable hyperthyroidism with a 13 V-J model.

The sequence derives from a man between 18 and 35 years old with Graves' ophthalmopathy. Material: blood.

Here the CDR3 DNA reads TGCAGTGCTAGAAGTCTGCGGGATAGCTCCTACGAGCAGTACTTC. Translated: CSARSLRDSSYEQYF. J is TRBJ2-7 and V is TRBV20-1, with D perhaps matching TRBD2 (6 bases). Germline V gives CDR1 DFQATT, CDR2 SNEGSKA (reference sequence). Trimming left V 2 bases short and J 0 bases short, with 14 bases between. The CDR3 length is 15 residues.